This TCR beta chain derives from a study of beta chain features in type 1 diabetes. Study at large: The patient and healthy donor groups were comparable for age, gender and cell yields. Overall study findings and caveats: Shorter TCRB CDR3s, moderately but significantly so, marked every one of the four CD4+ subsets in Type 1 diabetes patients.

Reverse transcribing all isolated RNA meant expressed TCRB transcripts were sequenced. Clones were read by immunoSEQ multiplex PCR, and TCRdb kept only the in-frame ones, dropping some. Here the sample spans more than 100,000 clones, roughly 10% being singletons. This clone has just a few counts. Its antigen is as yet unknown. The sequenced material came from central memory CD4+ T cells from blood. This clonotype originated in a man aged 30 to 45 with type 1 diabetes.

The CDR3 region is CASSLNREEKLFF. For the CDR3, the DNA is TGTGCCAGCTCACTGAACAGGGAGGAAAAACTGTTTTTT. The chain is built from TRBV18 and TRBJ1-4, with D tentatively TRBD1 (6 bases). This CDR3 comprises 13 residues. V was cut by 4 bases and J by 8 bases, with 11 bases left in between. The V gene's germline CDR1 is KGHSH and CDR2 LQKENI.